These T cell receptor beta chains were read from a single sample in a study of blood T cell repertoires in COVID-19. Profiled with immunoSEQ multiplex PCR; TCRdb holds only in-frame clones, not every one. Among 85,000 or so clones listed, 81% were seen once. What was sequenced was peripheral blood. The receptors shown here come from a man older than 75 with acute or convalescent COVID-19. CDR3s include the opening cysteine and the closing phenylalanine or tryptophan. Fields, in order: CDR3 protein, CDR3 DNA, D gene, V gene, J gene, clone size. The D gene is left open where the match is weak. Expanded clones get a size class; other rows say once, few or many, or leave the size out.

CDR3: CASSPFSGTGEKNIQYF
DNA: TGTGCCAGCAGCCCATTTTCCGGGACAGGGGAAAAAAACATTCAGTACTTC
D: TRBD1
V: TRBV7-9
J: TRBJ2-4
size: .

CDR3: CASSYSRGQESPLHF
DNA: TGTGCCAGCAGTTACTCTAGGGGTCAGGAGTCACCCCTCCACTTT
D: .
V: TRBV6-6
J: TRBJ1-6
size: .

CDR3: CASSQWDSINQPQHF
DNA: TGCGCCAGCAGTCAATGGGACAGTATCAATCAGCCCCAGCATTTT
D: TRBD1
V: TRBV23-1
J: TRBJ1-5
size: once

CDR3: CASSLAYSGANVLTF
DNA: TGTGCCAGCAGCTTGGCGTACTCTGGGGCCAACGTCCTGACTTTC
D: .
V: TRBV5-5
J: TRBJ2-6
size: few

CDR3: CASSLLGGTEAFF
DNA: TGCGCCAGCAGCTTGTTGGGGGGCACTGAAGCTTTCTTT
D: .
V: TRBV5-1
J: TRBJ1-1
size: .

CDR3: CASSRAGYQETQYF
DNA: TGTGCCAGTAGTAGAGCGGGGTACCAAGAGACCCAGTACTTC
D: TRBD2
V: TRBV19
J: TRBJ2-5
size: .

CDR3: CASKRGEDQPQHF
DNA: TGCGCCAGCAAGCGCGGGGAGGATCAGCCCCAGCATTTT
D: .
V: TRBV5-1
J: TRBJ1-5
size: .

CDR3: CASSIAGGYEQYF
DNA: TGTGCCAGTAGTATAGCGGGGGGCTACGAGCAGTACTTC
D: TRBD2
V: TRBV19
J: TRBJ2-7
size: .

CDR3: CASSLSGDLAEKLFF
DNA: TGTGCCAGCAGTTTATCGGGGGACCTCGCAGAAAAACTGTTTTTT
D: .
V: TRBV28
J: TRBJ1-4
size: .

CDR3: CASSLRTANTGELFF
DNA: TGTGCCAGCAGCCTTCGGACAGCTAACACCGGGGAGCTGTTTTTT
D: .
V: TRBV9
J: TRBJ2-2
size: .

CDR3: CASSLGRGYEQFF
DNA: TGTGCTAGCAGCTTGGGCAGGGGTTATGAGCAGTTCTTC
D: .
V: TRBV7-7
J: TRBJ2-1
size: once

CDR3: CASSKGTVEKLFF
DNA: TGTGCCAGCAGCAAAGGGACAGTTGAAAAACTGTTTTTT
D: TRBD1
V: TRBV11-2
J: TRBJ1-4
size: .

CDR3: CASSQSVSGDRVKQYF
DNA: TGCGCCAGCAGCCAATCGGTGAGCGGGGACAGGGTAAAGCAGTACTTC
D: TRBD1
V: TRBV4-3
J: TRBJ2-7
size: .

CDR3: CASSRDFGPTYNEQFF
DNA: TGCGCCAGCAGCCGGGACTTCGGACCTACCTACAATGAGCAGTTCTTC
D: .
V: TRBV5-1
J: TRBJ2-1
size: .

CDR3: CATSDPQGLETQYF
DNA: TGTGCCACCAGTGATCCACAGGGGTTGGAGACCCAGTACTTC
D: TRBD1
V: TRBV24-1
J: TRBJ2-5
size: .

CDR3: CASRWGSNEQFF
DNA: TGTGCCAGCAGGTGGGGCAGCAATGAGCAGTTCTTC
D: .
V: TRBV2
J: TRBJ2-1
size: .

CDR3: CASSESSGRAAFF
DNA: TGTGCCAGCAGTGAAAGTAGCGGGAGGGCCGCTTTCTTC
D: TRBD2
V: TRBV6-4
J: TRBJ2-1
size: few

CDR3: CASSSPGQLYGYTF
DNA: TGTGCCAGCAGCTCCCCGGGACAGCTATATGGCTACACCTTC
D: TRBD1
V: TRBV7-2
J: TRBJ1-2
size: .

CDR3: CASSRSVGTSGRSPDTQYF
DNA: TGTGCCAGCAGCCGATCGGTTGGGACTAGCGGGCGTTCACCGGATACGCAGTATTTT
D: TRBD2
V: TRBV4-2
J: TRBJ2-3
size: many

CDR3: CASGRDRDYNEQFF
DNA: TGCGCCAGCGGCCGGGACAGAGACTACAATGAGCAGTTCTTC
D: TRBD1
V: TRBV5-1
J: TRBJ2-1
size: .

CDR3: CASSPRDTYEQYF
DNA: TGTGCCAGCAGCCCCCGGGACACCTACGAGCAGTACTTC
D: .
V: TRBV14
J: TRBJ2-7
size: .

CDR3: CATSREKNRNTIYF
DNA: TGTGCCACCAGCAGGGAGAAGAATCGAAACACCATATATTTT
D: .
V: TRBV15
J: TRBJ1-3
size: .

CDR3: CASSFLQSSGNTIYF
DNA: TGTGCCAGCAGTTTCCTACAGAGCTCTGGAAACACCATATATTTT
D: .
V: TRBV28
J: TRBJ1-3
size: .

CDR3: CASSQAGGTYNEQFF
DNA: TGTGCCAGCAGCCAAGCGGGGGGCACCTACAATGAGCAGTTCTTC
D: .
V: TRBV3-1/TRBV3-2
J: TRBJ2-1
size: .

CDR3: CAVSSGGGTYSPLHF
DNA: TGTGCCGTTTCATCAGGCGGAGGTACATATTCACCCCTCCACTTT
D: .
V: TRBV6-6
J: TRBJ1-6
size: .

CDR3: CASSLSVKETQYF
DNA: TGCGCCAGCAGCTTGTCGGTCAAAGAGACCCAGTACTTC
D: .
V: TRBV5-1
J: TRBJ2-5
size: once

CDR3: CAWTGSGSYEQYF
DNA: TGTGCCTGGACGGGGAGTGGGTCCTACGAGCAGTACTTC
D: .
V: TRBV30
J: TRBJ2-7
size: .

CDR3: CASSYDRGHGNTIYF
DNA: TGTGCCAGCAGTTACGATAGGGGGCATGGAAACACCATATATTTT
D: TRBD1
V: TRBV6-5
J: TRBJ1-3
size: few